This T cell receptor (beta chain) was captured in a study of cytomegalovirus exposure and HLA in healthy donors. Amplification used 60 Vbeta primers and 13 Jbeta primers. The repertoire was sequenced with immunoSEQ multiplex PCR; TCRdb's copy has only in-frame clones and lacks some. This sample has more than 95,000 clones; 60% to 80% occur once, and the top ten carry 3.2%. This CDR3 has 15 amino acids. Looked up from germline, CDR1 is LNHDA and CDR2 is SQIVND (reference sequence). This clonotype was obtained from a man in his 60s in good health and CMV-seronegative. The gene calls are TRBV19 and TRBJ2-2; 8 positions agree with TRBD2. Sequencing was performed on PBMCs. This CDR3 reads CAADGRGMGAGELFF. The CDR3 nucleotides are TGTGCTGCGGACGGGAGGGGGATGGGTGCAGGGGAGCTGTTTTTT.